The rows below give T cell receptor beta chains drawn from one sample of a study of shared clonotypes between healthy human individuals. The protocol was immunoSEQ multiplex PCR, while the TCRdb copy is restricted to in-frame clones and leaves out a portion. The table has about 1 million clones, approximately 68% seen once; the top ten hold about 1.5%. The sequenced sample consisted of memory CD4+ T cells sorted from blood. These receptors originate from a man aged 18 to 29 in good health. CDR3s include the opening cysteine and the closing phenylalanine or tryptophan. A D gene is named only where the DNA matches it firmly. A clone size is listed for some rows: how often the clone was seen (once, few, many), or a class if it is expanded.

v_call	d_call	j_call	clone_size	cdr3_aa	cdr3_nt
TRBV7-9	TRBD2	TRBJ2-7	NA	CASSFGQGLAGTYEQYF	TGTGCCAGCAGCTTTGGACAGGGACTAGCGGGGACCTACGAGCAGTACTTC
TRBV6-5	NA	TRBJ1-2	NA	CASSRGLDYGYTF	TGTGCCAGCAGTCGGGGCCTCGACTATGGCTACACCTTC
TRBV5-5	TRBD1	TRBJ1-5	NA	CASSPGTGNQPQHF	TGTGCCAGCAGCCCAGGGACAGGAAATCAGCCCCAGCATTTT
TRBV5-1	TRBD2	TRBJ2-1	NA	CASSLVGLAGGHGQFF	TGCGCCAGCAGCTTGGTAGGACTAGCGGGAGGGCATGGGCAGTTCTTC
TRBV6-1	NA	TRBJ2-7	few	CASSELGGLAREQYF	TGTGCCAGCAGTGAACTGGGGGGCCTCGCCCGCGAGCAGTACTTC
TRBV4-1	TRBD1	TRBJ2-5	few	CASSQRGQGLQTQYF	TGCGCCAGCAGCCAGAGGGGACAGGGGCTCCAGACCCAGTACTTC
TRBV5-4	TRBD2	TRBJ2-7	NA	CASSLDGGGNYEQYF	TGTGCCAGCAGCTTGGATGGCGGGGGTAACTACGAGCAGTACTTC
TRBV5-1	NA	TRBJ1-1	NA	CASSLSGEVRWFF	TGCGCCAGCAGCTTGTCAGGGGAGGTCAGATGGTTCTTT
TRBV28	NA	TRBJ2-1	NA	CASSKQMRNEQFF	TGTGCCAGCAGTAAGCAGATGAGGAATGAGCAGTTCTTC
TRBV4-1	TRBD1	TRBJ1-1	NA	CASSQEIATGGALNTEAFF	TGCGCCAGCAGCCAAGAAATAGCGACAGGGGGGGCCTTGAACACTGAAGCTTTCTTT
TRBV6-5	TRBD2	TRBJ2-5	NA	CASSYLAGGQETQYF	TGTGCCAGCAGTTATCTAGCGGGGGGTCAAGAGACCCAGTACTTC
TRBV5-4	NA	TRBJ1-4	NA	CASSLSRGLGEKLFF	TGTGCCAGCAGCTTGTCGAGAGGGCTCGGTGAAAAACTGTTTTTT
TRBV6-4	NA	TRBJ2-2	NA	CASSDGSTGELFF	TGTGCCAGCAGTGATGGGAGCACCGGGGAGCTGTTTTTT
TRBV11-2	TRBD1	TRBJ1-3	NA	CASSFPGTGGNTIYF	TGTGCCAGCAGCTTTCCTGGGACAGGAGGAAACACCATATATTTT
TRBV9	NA	TRBJ2-7	NA	CASSVGESSYEQYF	TGTGCCAGCAGCGTGGGGGAGAGCTCCTACGAGCAGTACTTC